These T cell receptor beta chains were read from a single sample in a study of blood T cell repertoires in COVID-19. Profiled with immunoSEQ multiplex PCR; TCRdb holds only in-frame clones, not every one. The sample consists of approximately 190,000 clones, around 84% of them appearing once. Specimen: peripheral blood. The receptors come from a human donor in a cohort sampled during active COVID-19. CDR3s include the opening cysteine and the closing phenylalanine or tryptophan. Fields, in order: CDR3 length, J gene, V gene, CDR3 protein.

>12|TRBJ1-2|TRBV5-1
CASSLPGADYTF
>15|TRBJ2-1|TRBV27
CASKSDRAGYNEQFF
>16|TRBJ2-1|TRBV4-1
CASSRNGGGSYNEQFF
>16|TRBJ2-7|TRBV5-5
CASRRSTGFSSYEQYF
>13|TRBJ2-3|TRBV30
CAWSAGGPDTQYF
>21|TRBJ1-4|TRBV18
CASSPEDRGYPYFATNEKLFF
>13|TRBJ1-1|TRBV10-3
CATISPVDTEAFF
>24|TRBJ1-5|TRBV7-1
CASSSPSPRQGQVLTFLTRQPQHF
>14|TRBJ2-5|TRBV19
CASSMRERGETQYF
>17|TRBJ2-3|TRBV5-1
CASSFATSGTHTDTQYF
>12|TRBJ1-1|TRBV20-1
CSASQADSEAFF
>14|TRBJ1-6|TRBV19
CASSAGTQHSPLHF
>13|TRBJ2-1|TRBV12-3/TRBV12-4
CASSFGGRGEQFF
>15|TRBJ1-2|TRBV9
CASSVGWTAEYGYTF
>14|TRBJ2-7|TRBV28
CASSSPLPGYEQYF
>15|TRBJ2-3|TRBV11-1
CASSPGQGASDTQYF
>12|TRBJ2-4|TRBV5-1
CASSRGENIQYF
>15|TRBJ2-7|TRBV19
CASRDPGAPSYEQYF
>14|TRBJ2-3|TRBV29-1
CSVDRRGSTDTQYF
>12|TRBJ2-2|TRBV7-9
CAGSRGTGELFF
>13|TRBJ1-1|TRBV7-9
CAIDRNQNTEAFF
>14|TRBJ2-1|TRBV10-3
CAISGGTGGIEQFF
>14|TRBJ2-5|TRBV5-1
CASSPRVYQETQYF
>13|TRBJ2-5|TRBV9
CASSVVNQETQYF
>16|TRBJ1-2|TRBV5-1
CASSLDSSGWDYGYTF
>12|TRBJ1-2|TRBV5-1
CASSPSGYGYTF
>16|TRBJ1-4|TRBV21-1
CASSNSSQGFNEKLFF
>15|TRBJ1-4|TRBV5-1
CASSLDGATNEKLFF
>15|TRBJ1-2|TRBV5-1
CASSSKQGDDYGYTF
>14|TRBJ1-2|TRBV29-1
CSATGQDRAGGYTF
>13|TRBJ2-3|TRBV19
CASSMGPPNTQYF
>17|TRBJ1-2|TRBV28
CASSGFGRGVANYGYTF
>13|TRBJ1-1|TRBV15
CATSRERDTEAFF
>18|TRBJ2-6|TRBV11-2
CASSLVQGLNSGANVLTF
>14|TRBJ1-1|TRBV7-2
CASSLPGWDTEAFF
>15|TRBJ1-2|TRBV18
CASSYTNRVIEGYTF
>15|TRBJ2-7|TRBV28
CASSLGPYRGYEQYF
>15|TRBJ1-1|TRBV11-3
CASSQGQGGRTEAFF
>13|TRBJ2-2|TRBV5-6
CASSLADTGELFF
>14|TRBJ2-3|TRBV6-5
CATKLSGPTDTQYF
>15|TRBJ2-7|TRBV4-1
CASSPSPVPLVEQYF
>16|TRBJ1-6|TRBV15
CATSRTPSAYNSPLHF